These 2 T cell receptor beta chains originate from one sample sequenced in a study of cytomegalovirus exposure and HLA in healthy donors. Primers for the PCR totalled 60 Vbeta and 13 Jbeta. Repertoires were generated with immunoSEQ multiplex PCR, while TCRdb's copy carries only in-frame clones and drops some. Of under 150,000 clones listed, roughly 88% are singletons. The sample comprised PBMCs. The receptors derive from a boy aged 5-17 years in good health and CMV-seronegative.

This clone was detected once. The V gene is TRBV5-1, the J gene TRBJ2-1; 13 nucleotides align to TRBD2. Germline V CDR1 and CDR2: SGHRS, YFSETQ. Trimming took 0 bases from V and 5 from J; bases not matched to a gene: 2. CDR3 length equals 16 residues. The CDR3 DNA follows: TGCGCCAGCAGCTTGGGGGGACTAGCGGGGAACAATGAGCAGTTCTTC. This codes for CASSLGGLAGNNEQFF.

CDR3 nucleotide sequence: TGCGCCAGCAGCTTGAGTCAGCAGGGAGAAGCTTTCTTT. It specifies CASSLSQQGEAFF. This rearrangement joins TRBV5-1 to TRBJ1-1, with a tentative D call TRBD1 (5 bases). The germline V and J ends were trimmed by 1 base and 8 bases, with 12 bases remaining between them. The germline V gene has CDR1 SGHRS and CDR2 YFSETQ. CDR3 size: 13 residues.